This T cell receptor beta chain is from a study of blood T cell repertoires in COVID-19. Unmatched junction bases numbered 11, after V lost 8 bases and J lost 4 bases. The germline CDR1 and CDR2 sequences are GTSNPN and SVGIG (reference sequence). This CDR3 region has 14 residues. Data came from immunoSEQ multiplex PCR; TCRdb stores just in-frame clones and leaves some out. Here the sample spans fewer than 200,000 clones, approximately 81% being singletons. Across about two dozen US areas, participants ranged in age from roughly 18 to 95 years. The specimen sequenced was PBMCs or T cells enriched from blood (not recorded which). V usage is TRBV30 and J usage is TRBJ1-2; the match to TRBD1 covers 9 bases. This sequence was found in a man aged 60-69 years who had recovered from COVID-19. CDR3 nucleotide sequence: TGTGCCGGACAGCGGACAGGGGTTGGCTATGGCTACACCTTC. Protein product: CAGQRTGVGYGYTF.